The entry below gives a single T cell receptor beta chain sequence along with its context. This clonotype was detected only a few times. The clone's antigen remains unknown. Base qualities are not provided; no much larger clone lies one nucleotide away. The CDR3 contains 14 residues, cysteine and phenylalanine counted. The entry retains the CDR3 DNA only, 42 bases that are in frame from base 1. The germline V gene (reference sequence) sets CDR1 to SEHNR and CDR2 to FQNEAQ. V loses 5 bases at its end and J loses 11 bases; junction bases beyond the gene matches: 14. The library was built by means of PCR. Sequencing was performed on an Illumina HiSeq 2500. TCR library preparation used molecular barcoding, with unique molecular identifiers applied to normalize quantification of the TCRbeta repertoire. TCRdb trimmed public reads at Q25 via fastp, called clones via MiXCR and kept in-frame beta chains. Every distinct CDR3 protein forms one entry, paired with its most common genes and DNA. The sample data list about 200,000 distinct CDR3 sequences, and around 7% of these were observed just once. The ten largest clones represent 5.5% of the sample.

The data were taken from a study of T-cell reconstitution after alpha-beta-depleted transplantation in children listed by TCRdb under 2016. About the investigation overall: T-cell immune reconstitution after TCRalphabeta/CD19-depleted allogeneic hematopoietic cell transplantation in children was quantitatively tracked in the study by means of TCR repertoire profiling.

Study-level results and caveats: About two months after transplant, the apparently early recovery of alphabetaT-cell counts reportedly depended on just several hundred clones that had expanded rapidly and came from non-depleted graft cells. Over subsequent months, a decline in hyperexpanded clone frequencies was noted, and after one year, T-cell counts and TCRbeta diversity were mostly ascribed to newly produced T cells. The high TCRbeta diversity at day 60 in some patients was ascribed to recipient T cells and intrathymic progenitors that had survived conditioning.

Sample treatment or condition, as interpreted from the label and publication: allogeneic hematopoietic cell transplantation with graft depleted of TCRalphabeta T cells and CD19 B cells. The transplant recipients were children given TCRalphabeta/CD19-depleted allogeneic hematopoietic cell grafts. The receptor chain draws on TRBV7-9 and TRBJ1-2, with 7 middle bases fitting TRBD1. This clonotype was sampled from a boy aged 2 to 9 with acute lymphoblastic leukemia, due to receive a stem cell transplant. This sample comprised PBMCs, obtained before TCRalphabeta/CD19-depleted stem cell transplant. The CDR3 region: CASSDAGQPFEYTF. The DNA sequence reads TGTGCCAGCAGCGACGCGGGACAGCCCTTCGAGTACACCTTC.